Below, one TCR beta chain is given with its context. This specimen comes from a study of cytomegalovirus exposure and HLA in healthy donors. As for the study in general: Earlier, some 180 million T cells were analyzed, and some 120 million unique TCR beta sequences were found among them. Counted in an early data release were tens of millions of unique TCRs from HLA-typed donors.

PCR primers comprised 60 Vbeta and 13 Jbeta primers. Assay used: immunoSEQ multiplex PCR; TCRdb lists only in-frame clones, some missing. This sample has about 180,000 clones, with 80% found just once. V shed 4 bases and J shed 7 bases, with 21 bases lying between them. Germline V CDR1 and CDR2: SGHRS, YFSETQ. The CDR3 consists of 16 residues. This TCR came from a man aged 25 to 40 in good health and CMV-seronegative. Sequencing input: PBMCs. The chain recombines TRBV5-1 with TRBJ2-1, with D tentatively TRBD2 (8 bases). This chain's CDR3 is CASSVSGGTVVNEQFF. The CDR3 DNA sequence: TGCGCCAGCAGCGTCTCGGGGGGGACAGTAGTGAATGAGCAGTTCTTC.